This entry lists 22 T cell receptor beta chains sequenced from one sample in a study of shared T cell receptors in the human thymus. The repertoire was sequenced with immunoSEQ multiplex PCR; TCRdb's copy has only in-frame clones and lacks some. In the table there are hundreds of thousands of clones, roughly 86% of which are singletons. These same records also appear under a second study, on human thymus T cells.

The material sequenced was thymocytes. These receptors were taken from a boy under three years old with a congenital heart defect.

This chain links TRBV11-2 with TRBJ2-7; possibly TRBD1 for D (5 bases). This CDR3 has 16 amino acids. Germline CDR1 and CDR2: SGHAT and FQNNGV. Trimming shortened V by 0 bases and J by 3 bases, and 15 bases separated the two germline ends. CDR3 sequence: CASSLDTAGYGYEQYF. The CDR3 DNA reads as TGTGCCAGCAGCTTAGATACGGCAGGGTATGGCTACGAGCAGTACTTC.

The chain couples TRBV30 to TRBJ1-4; D call uncertain. The V end lost 3 bases, the J end lost 4 bases, and 15 bases lay between the germline ends. CDR1 is GTSNPN and CDR2 is SVGIG in the germline V gene (reference sequence). There are 15 residues in the CDR3. The CDR3 region is CAWRQKKPGNEKLFF. DNA for the CDR3: TGTGCCTGGAGACAGAAAAAGCCAGGTAATGAAAAACTGTTTTTT.

This chain uses TRBV7-2 with TRBJ1-5; 10 bases are shared with TRBD1. In germline, CDR1 is SGHTA, CDR2 FQGNSA. The CDR3 has 14 residues. Trimming at V came to 5 bases and at J to 6 bases, leaving 4 bases not matched to a gene. The CDR3 here is CASSPRTGGQPQHF. The CDR3 DNA sequence: TGTGCCAGCAGCCCCCGGACAGGGGGTCAGCCCCAGCATTTT.

This clone has just one count. The chain carries TRBV13 and TRBJ1-1, with D possibly being TRBD1 (6 bases). The CDR3 has 15 residues. V was shortened by 1 base and J by 1 base, with 10 bases between the two germline ends. Per germline, CDR1 PRHDT and CDR2 FYEKMQ (reference sequence). The CDR3 protein is CASSLEGHQNTEAFF. The CDR3 bases are TGTGCCAGCAGCTTAGAGGGACACCAGAACACTGAAGCTTTCTTT.

V usage is TRBV28 and J usage is TRBJ1-2; maybe TRBD1 (5 bases). This CDR3 contains 17 residues. Germline values: CDR1 MDHEN, CDR2 SYDVKM. Deletions cut 6 bases from V and 0 bases from J, with 20 bases between. The DNA of the CDR3 is TGTGCCAGCAGCTACTTCTCCAGGACACAATCTAACTATGGCTACACCTTC. It is translated as CASSYFSRTQSNYGYTF.

The chain uses TRBV6-1 and TRBJ1-1; unclear D gene. V shed 3 bases and J shed 11 bases, with 4 bases lying between them. The CDR3 contains 9 residues. CDR1 is MNHNS, CDR2 SASEGT, per germline. Here the CDR3 reads CASSDEAFF. The DNA for the CDR3 is TGTGCCAGCAGTGATGAGGCTTTCTTT.

This clone has only a few counts. V usage is TRBV7-9 and J usage is TRBJ1-6; tentative D call: TRBD1 (6 bases). From germline, CDR1 is SEHNR and CDR2 FQNEAQ (reference sequence). The germline V and J ends were trimmed by 5 bases and 7 bases, with 12 bases remaining between them. This CDR3 comprises 14 residues. The CDR3 DNA sequence: TGTGCCAGCAGCCTCGGACAGAGGAATTCACCCCTCCACTTT. This encodes CASSLGQRNSPLHF.

The rearrangement joins TRBV9 to TRBJ2-1; D possibly corresponds to TRBD1 (5 bases). The CDR3 has 15 residues. The V gene's germline CDR1 is SGDLS and CDR2 YYNGEE. Trimming stripped 1 base from V and 0 bases from J, with 8 bases between. The CDR3 sequence: CASSVTGASYNEQFF. The CDR3 nucleotides are TGTGCCAGCAGCGTAACTGGGGCCTCCTACAATGAGCAGTTCTTC. The entire variable domain, with the rest obtained from reference TRBV9 and TRBJ2-1, is as follows: DSGVTQTPKHLITATGQRVTLRCSPRSGDLSVYWYQQSLDQGLQFLIQYYNGEERAKGNILERFSAQQFPDLHSELNLSSLELGDSALYFCASSVTGASYNEQFFGPGTRLTVL.

In DNA form, the CDR3 reads TGTGCCAGCAGTGGGACAGCGAACACCGGGGAGCTGTTTTTT. This gives the protein CASSGTANTGELFF. This chain links TRBV2 with TRBJ2-2; D perhaps matches TRBD1 (6 bases). The V end was cut by 4 bases, the J end by 0 bases, with 6 bases between. The CDR3 sequence is 14 residues long. Germline CDR1 SNHLY, CDR2 FYNNEI.

The CDR3 region has the DNA TGCGCCAGCAGCACAGGGACAGATAATAATCAGCCCCAGCATTTT. It encodes CASSTGTDNNQPQHF. The chain combines TRBV5-1 with TRBJ1-5; TRBD1 matches 7 bases. This CDR3 region has 15 residues. Trimming took 4 bases from V and 4 from J; bases not matched to a gene: 8. Germline CDR1 is SGHRS and CDR2 is YFSETQ.

The genes are TRBV6-5 and TRBJ1-2, with 8 positions matching TRBD1. Germline lookup yields CDR1 MNHEY and CDR2 SVGAGI. The trim removed 0 bases at V and 2 bases at J, leaving 2 bases unmatched. The CDR3 has 15 residues. The CDR3 protein is CASSYSRTGNYGYTF. The CDR3 DNA reads TGTGCCAGCAGTTACTCTCGGACAGGGAACTATGGCTACACCTTC.

This CDR3 is CASSLRQGGYTF. CDR3 coding DNA: TGTGCCAGCAGTTTACGACAGGGTGGCTACACCTTC. J is TRBJ1-2 and V is TRBV28; 7 nucleotides match TRBD1. Per germline, CDR1 MDHEN and CDR2 SYDVKM. The junction had 1 base not matched to a gene; V was cut back by 2 bases and J by 7 bases. CDR3 length equals 12 residues.

The chain is built from TRBV9 and TRBJ1-2; 7 bases align to TRBD1. J lost 3 bases, V lost 4 bases, and 3 bases had no gene match. The CDR3 spans 13 residues. Germline CDR1 is SGDLS and CDR2 is YYNGEE. The CDR3 nucleotides are TGTGCCAGCAGCTTCGGACAGGACTATGGCTACACCTTC. Residues: CASSFGQDYGYTF.

The genes are TRBV5-4 and TRBJ2-3; 8 nucleotides align to TRBD2. Trimming at V came to 4 bases and at J to 5 bases, leaving 12 bases not matched to a gene. The CDR3 covers 16 residues. Germline V CDR1 and CDR2: SGHNT, YYREEE (reference sequence). The CDR3 region has the DNA TGTGCCAGCAGCCGGGGGGGCGGGGGGCCAGGAGATACGCAGTATTTT. Translation: CASSRGGGGPGDTQYF. The full variable domain, with the rest looked up from reference TRBV5-4 and TRBJ2-3, is ETGVTQSPTHLIKTRGQQVTLRCSSQSGHNTVSWYQQALGQGPQFIFQYYREEENGRGNFPPRFSGLQFPNYSSELNVNALELDDSALYLCASSRGGGGPGDTQYFGPGTRLTVL.

The chain uses TRBV27 and TRBJ1-2, with TRBD1 identical over 7 bases. The CDR3 covers 13 residues. CDR1 MNHEY and CDR2 SMNVEV come from the germline V gene (reference sequence). With V trimmed by 2 bases and J by 3 bases, 0 bases remained unmatched. The CDR3 reads CASSLQGDYGYTF. The CDR3 DNA sequence: TGTGCCAGCAGTTTACAGGGGGACTATGGCTACACCTTC.

The chain links TRBV18 to TRBJ2-2, with D possibly matching TRBD1 (5 bases). The CDR3 totals 16 residues. Trimming removed 4 bases from V and 0 bases from J, with 12 bases in between. Germline lookup yields CDR1 KGHSH and CDR2 LQKENI. CDR3 amino acids: CASSLRTPTNTGELFF. CDR3 in DNA: TGTGCCAGCTCACTACGGACACCTACGAACACCGGGGAGCTGTTTTTT.

In its sample, this clone was seen once. This rearrangement joins TRBV7-2 to TRBJ2-2; perhaps TRBD2 as D (5 bases). V was pared by 2 bases and J by 5 bases, with 18 bases between. Germline assignment: CDR1 SGHTA and CDR2 FQGNSA. The CDR3 sequence is 17 residues long. CDR3 DNA sequence: TGTGCCAGCAGCTTAAATCCCACAGCGGTTTGGACCGGGGAGCTGTTTTTT. Residues: CASSLNPTAVWTGELFF. Together with reference TRBV7-2 and TRBJ2-2, the CDR3 gives the full variable domain: GAGVSQSPSNKVTEKGKDVELRCDPISGHTALYWYRQSLGQGLEFLIYFQGNSAPDKSGLPSDRFSAERTGGSVSTLTIQRTQQEDSAVYLCASSLNPTAVWTGELFFGEGSRLTVL.

The chain employs TRBV5-1 and TRBJ2-7; 12 bases align to TRBD2. In germline, CDR1 is SGHRS, CDR2 YFSETQ. The CDR3 contains 17 residues. V gave up 4 bases and J gave up 0 bases; unmatched junction bases: 8. The CDR3 DNA is TGCGCCAGCAGCGGAGGGACTAGCGGGCCCAGCTCCTACGAGCAGTACTTC. Its translation is CASSGGTSGPSSYEQYF.

This rearrangement joins TRBV4-3 to TRBJ2-7, with a tentative D call TRBD2 (7 bases). The CDR3 is 15 amino acids. Germline V CDR1 and CDR2: LGHNA, YSLEER. The ends were cut back, 2 bases at V and 4 bases at J, with 15 bases in the middle. The CDR3 is CASSQQGGVGYEQYF. The CDR3 DNA follows: TGCGCCAGCAGCCAACAAGGGGGGGTGGGGTACGAGCAGTACTTC.

This rearrangement joins TRBV29-1 to TRBJ2-1; D unclear. The CDR3 extends over 11 amino acids. V was clipped by 6 bases and J by 7 bases, with 10 bases between them. Germline CDR1 SQVTM, CDR2 ANQGSEA. CDR3 nucleotides: TGCAGCGTATTTGGTCAGAATGAGCAGTTCTTC. Translated, it gives CSVFGQNEQFF.

The rearrangement links TRBV5-1 to TRBJ2-1; unclear D gene. This CDR3 is 19 amino acids long. CDR1 is SGHRS and CDR2 is YFSETQ in the germline V gene. The V end lost 0 bases, the J end lost 0 bases, and 19 bases lay between the germline ends. The CDR3 DNA sequence: TGCGCCAGCAGCTTGGAGATCACGCGGAATTCGAGCTCCTACAATGAGCAGTTCTTC. This encodes CASSLEITRNSSSYNEQFF.

The rearrangement joins TRBV27 to TRBJ2-2, with a tentative D call TRBD2 (7 bases). Germline V gene lookup returns CDR1 MNHEY and CDR2 SMNVEV (reference sequence). The CDR3 length is 20 residues. V was trimmed by 3 bases and J by 3 bases, leaving 26 bases between them. CDR3 bases: TGTGCCAGCAGTTTTTATGATCACAGGGAGCGGCTAGCGGACACCGGGGAGCTGTTTTTT. This codes for CASSFYDHRERLADTGELFF.